Listed below are T cell receptor beta chains from one sample, sequenced in a study of blood T cells in healthy people across ages. From the 5' RACE reads, TCRdb called clonotypes with MiXCR, one entry per CDR3 protein. The sample holds roughly 800,000 distinct CDR3 sequences, nearly 60% seen once. Sequences were obtained from blood. These receptors were taken from a man aged 30 to 39 in good health. Both conserved end residues are part of each CDR3. Fields, in order: V gene, CDR3 protein.

TRBV20-1 CSAYEGYTEAFF
TRBV3-1 CASSQDRLAEGGPGETQYF
TRBV10-3 CAISEPTDSNIQYF
TRBV20-1 CSARDPVRVYNEQFF
TRBV7-9 CASSLDSVSYEQYF
TRBV21-1 CASSKGDRIFYEQYF
TRBV3-1 CASSLGQVNYGYTF
TRBV7-6 CASSPRLGLTQETQYF
TRBV5-1 CASSLARASGDHEQFF
TRBV12-3/TRBV12-4 CASSLGQGSNIQYF
TRBV20-1 CSARDGALRSPLHF
TRBV5-1 CASSWGLAANNEQFF
TRBV20-1 CSARFSGGGATDTQYF
TRBV6-6 CASSPGVTEAFF
TRBV7-2 CASRIAGVGNEQFF
TRBV7-9 CASSNPGAHEQYF
TRBV6-5 CASSYERKTQYF
TRBV29-1 CSVGLALHNEQFF
TRBV25-1 CASSATGHRGAEAFF
TRBV6-2/TRBV6-3 CASAREPYNEQFF
TRBV7-2 CASSLLGLGGSKTQYF
TRBV7-2 CASSPSPGLYDTQYF
TRBV20-1 CSARDRGSVSQPQHF
TRBV20-1 CSAMGDRGNYGYTF
TRBV4-2 CASSLRAPGDDEQFF
TRBV10-3 CAISESTIDEQYF
TRBV7-9 CAGSDSTADTQYF
TRBV4-2 CASSPGGTDQETQYF
TRBV27 CASSLSGPARGYTF
TRBV2 CASSVGLADYSYEQYF
TRBV20-1 CSARSGLAAGEQFF
TRBV5-1 CASSTGLIYNEQFF
TRBV20-1 CSASSGESSYEQYF
TRBV12-3/TRBV12-4 CASSFGSPGVYEQYF
TRBV4-3 CASSQKTSGLYNEQFF
TRBV11-2 CASSLAIAAGGGNEQFF
TRBV5-1 CASSWGAENIQYF
TRBV6-1 CASSDIWGSTDTQYF
TRBV12-3/TRBV12-4 CASRAGHRYTF
TRBV29-1 CSGTLAETQYF
TRBV12-3/TRBV12-4 CASSWDRYPLGLQATQYF
TRBV5-6 CASSPGSREQYF
TRBV7-2 CASSSGRAYEQYF
TRBV5-1 CASSGGDRNEQYF
TRBV7-9 CASSRGTGVNYGYTF
TRBV30 CAWSEMGSTDTQYF
TRBV9 CASRTADGYTF
TRBV28 CASGKGRYLVAKNIQYF
TRBV6-5 CASSYSIQGGYEQYF
TRBV10-3 CAISAGLAGASSYNEQFF
TRBV28 CASSGRADYNNEQFF
TRBV12-3/TRBV12-4 CASSFGGAADMEYF